This T cell receptor beta chain was observed in a study of cytotoxic CD8 clonotypes in ibrutinib-treated CLL. Some clones are missing from TCRdb's copy, which holds only in-frame ones; the method was immunoSEQ multiplex PCR. In the table there are fewer than 12,000 clones, about 79% of which are singletons. There are 17 residues in the CDR3. The trim removed 4 bases at V and 5 bases at J, leaving 11 bases unmatched. In germline, CDR1 is SGHVS, CDR2 FQNEAQ. The chain employs TRBV7-8 and TRBJ2-1, with 10 bases identical to TRBD1. This receptor was obtained from a human donor with chronic lymphocytic leukemia. This sample comprised PBMCs, obtained at disease progression, from a patient treated with ibrutinib. The CDR3 spells CASSYISGQGPNNEQFF. The CDR3 DNA sequence: TGTGCCAGCAGCTATATCTCGGGACAGGGGCCAAACAATGAGCAGTTCTTC.